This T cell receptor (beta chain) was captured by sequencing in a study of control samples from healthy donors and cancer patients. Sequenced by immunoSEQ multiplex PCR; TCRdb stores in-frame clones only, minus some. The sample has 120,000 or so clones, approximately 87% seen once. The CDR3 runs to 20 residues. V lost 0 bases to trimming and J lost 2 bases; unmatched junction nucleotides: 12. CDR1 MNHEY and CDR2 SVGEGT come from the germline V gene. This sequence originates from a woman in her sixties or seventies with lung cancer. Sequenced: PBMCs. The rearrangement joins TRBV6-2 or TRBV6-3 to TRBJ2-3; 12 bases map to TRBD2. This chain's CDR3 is CASSYSSSSGGVLITDTQYF. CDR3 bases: TGTGCCAGCAGTTACTCATCCTCTAGCGGGGGGGTTCTGATCACAGATACGCAGTATTTT.